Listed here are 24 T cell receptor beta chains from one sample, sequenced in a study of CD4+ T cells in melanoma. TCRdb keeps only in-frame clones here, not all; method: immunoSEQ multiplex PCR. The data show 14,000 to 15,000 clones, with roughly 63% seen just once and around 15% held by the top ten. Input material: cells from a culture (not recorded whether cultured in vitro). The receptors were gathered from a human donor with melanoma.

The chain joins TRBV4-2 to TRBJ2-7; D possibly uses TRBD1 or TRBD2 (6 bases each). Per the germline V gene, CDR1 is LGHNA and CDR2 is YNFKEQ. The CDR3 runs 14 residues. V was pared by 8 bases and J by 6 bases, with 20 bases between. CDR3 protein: CASHSLAGGREQYF. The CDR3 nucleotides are TGTGCCAGCCATTCGTTGGCTGGGGGGCGCGAGCAGTACTTC.

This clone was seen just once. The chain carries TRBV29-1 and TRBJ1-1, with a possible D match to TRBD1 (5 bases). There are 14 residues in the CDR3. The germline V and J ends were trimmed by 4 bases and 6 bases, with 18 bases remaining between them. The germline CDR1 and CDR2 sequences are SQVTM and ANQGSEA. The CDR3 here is CSVAPDNNLPEAFF. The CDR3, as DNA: TGCAGCGTTGCTCCGGACAATAATCTCCCTGAAGCTTTCTTT.

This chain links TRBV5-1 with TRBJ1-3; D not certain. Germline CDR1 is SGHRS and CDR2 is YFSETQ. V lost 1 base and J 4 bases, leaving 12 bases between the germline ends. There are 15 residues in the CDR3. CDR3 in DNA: TGCGCCAGCAGCTTGTCTCCTCTGGGAGGAAACACCATATATTTT. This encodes CASSLSPLGGNTIYF.

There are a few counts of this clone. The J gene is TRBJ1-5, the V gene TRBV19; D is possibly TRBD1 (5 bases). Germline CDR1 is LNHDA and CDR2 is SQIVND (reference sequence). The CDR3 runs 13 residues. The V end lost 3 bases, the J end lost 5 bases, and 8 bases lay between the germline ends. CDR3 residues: CASSMGRDQPQHF. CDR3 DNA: TGTGCCAGTAGTATGGGCAGGGATCAGCCCCAGCATTTT.

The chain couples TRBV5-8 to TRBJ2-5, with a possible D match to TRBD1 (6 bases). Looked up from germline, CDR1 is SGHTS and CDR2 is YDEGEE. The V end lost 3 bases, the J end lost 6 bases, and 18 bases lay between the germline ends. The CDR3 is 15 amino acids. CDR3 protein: CASSWGTPGSQTQYF. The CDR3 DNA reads TGTGCCAGCAGCTGGGGGACACCGGGATCTCAGACCCAGTACTTC. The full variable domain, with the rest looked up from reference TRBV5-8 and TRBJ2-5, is EAGVTQSPTHLIKTRGQQATLRCSPISGHTSVYWYQQALGLGLQFLLWYDEGEERNRGNFPPRFSGRQFPNYSSELNVNALELEDSALYLCASSWGTPGSQTQYFGPGTRLLVL.

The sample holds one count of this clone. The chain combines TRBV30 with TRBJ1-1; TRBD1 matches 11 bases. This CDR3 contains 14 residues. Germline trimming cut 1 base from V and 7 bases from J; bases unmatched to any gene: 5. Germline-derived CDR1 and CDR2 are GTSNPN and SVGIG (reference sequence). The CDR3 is CAWSAGTGGGEAFF. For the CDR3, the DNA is TGTGCCTGGAGTGCCGGGACAGGGGGGGGTGAAGCTTTCTTT. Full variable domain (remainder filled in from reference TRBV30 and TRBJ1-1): SQTIHQWPATLVQPVGSPLSLECTVEGTSNPNLYWYRQAAGRGLQLLFYSVGIGQISSEVPQNLSASRPQDRQFILSSKKLLLSDSGFYLCAWSAGTGGGEAFFGQGTRLTVV.

CDR3 sequence (DNA): TGTGCCAGCAGCTCCACTAGCACTAGCACAGATACGCAGTATTTT. As protein: CASSSTSTSTDTQYF. The chain combines TRBV11-3 with TRBJ2-3; a weak D match, TRBD2 (6 bases). With 4 bases removed from V and 0 bases from J, the gap between germline ends came to 11 bases. CDR1 is SGHNT and CDR2 is YENEEA in the germline V gene. The CDR3 runs to 15 residues.

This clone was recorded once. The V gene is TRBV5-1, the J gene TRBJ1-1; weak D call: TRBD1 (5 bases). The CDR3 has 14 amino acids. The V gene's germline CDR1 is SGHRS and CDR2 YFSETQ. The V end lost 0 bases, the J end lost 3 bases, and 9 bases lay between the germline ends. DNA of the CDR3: TGCGCCAGCAGCTTGGCAGGGAGGGACACTGAAGCTTTCTTT. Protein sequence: CASSLAGRDTEAFF.

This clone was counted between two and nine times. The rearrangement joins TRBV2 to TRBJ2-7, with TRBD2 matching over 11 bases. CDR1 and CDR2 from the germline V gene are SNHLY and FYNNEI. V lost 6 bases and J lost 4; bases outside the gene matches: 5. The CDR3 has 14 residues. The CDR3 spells CASRERLAGYEQYF. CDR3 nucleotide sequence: TGTGCCAGCAGAGAGAGACTAGCGGGATACGAGCAGTACTTC.

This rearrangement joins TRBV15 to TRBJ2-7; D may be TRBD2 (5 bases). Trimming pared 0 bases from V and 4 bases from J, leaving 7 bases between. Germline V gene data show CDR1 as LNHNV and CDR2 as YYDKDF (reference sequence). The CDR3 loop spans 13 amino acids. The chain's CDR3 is CATSRDRGYEQYF. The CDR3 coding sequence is TGTGCCACCAGCAGAGATCGCGGGTACGAGCAGTACTTC.

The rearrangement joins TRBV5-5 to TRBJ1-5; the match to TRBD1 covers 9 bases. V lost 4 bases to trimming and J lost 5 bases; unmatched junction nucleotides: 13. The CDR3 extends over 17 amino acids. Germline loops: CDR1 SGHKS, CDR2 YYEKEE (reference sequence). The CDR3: CASSTSEDRGPYQPQHF. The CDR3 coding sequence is TGTGCCAGCAGCACCTCCGAGGACAGGGGTCCGTATCAGCCCCAGCATTTT.

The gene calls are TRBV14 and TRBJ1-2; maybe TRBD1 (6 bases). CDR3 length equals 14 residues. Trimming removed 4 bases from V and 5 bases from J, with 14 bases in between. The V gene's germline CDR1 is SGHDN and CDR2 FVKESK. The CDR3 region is CASSPKLGAYGYTF. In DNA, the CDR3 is TGTGCCAGCAGCCCGAAGCTGGGGGCTTATGGCTACACCTTC.

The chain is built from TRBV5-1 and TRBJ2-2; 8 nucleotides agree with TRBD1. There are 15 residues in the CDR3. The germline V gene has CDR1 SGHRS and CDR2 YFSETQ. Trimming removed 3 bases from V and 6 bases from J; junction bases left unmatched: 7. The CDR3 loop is CASSSLTGAAGELFF. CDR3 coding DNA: TGCGCCAGCAGCTCACTGACAGGGGCGGCCGGGGAGCTGTTTTTT.

This chain's CDR3 is CASSKGRGRAQSYNEQFF. In DNA, the CDR3 is TGTGCCAGCTCAAAAGGCAGGGGGCGAGCGCAGTCCTACAATGAGCAGTTCTTC. The chain carries TRBV18 and TRBJ2-1, with 8 bases lining up with TRBD1. Per the germline V gene, CDR1 is KGHSH and CDR2 is LQKENI. The junction had 13 bases not matched to a gene; V was cut back by 5 bases and J by 1 base. The CDR3 is 18 residues long.

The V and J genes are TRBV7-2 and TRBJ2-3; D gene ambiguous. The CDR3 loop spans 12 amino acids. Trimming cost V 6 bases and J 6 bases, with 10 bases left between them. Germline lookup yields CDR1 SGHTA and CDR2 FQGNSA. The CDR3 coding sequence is TGTGCCAGCAGTCTGAATCGGGATACGCAGTATTTT. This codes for CASSLNRDTQYF.

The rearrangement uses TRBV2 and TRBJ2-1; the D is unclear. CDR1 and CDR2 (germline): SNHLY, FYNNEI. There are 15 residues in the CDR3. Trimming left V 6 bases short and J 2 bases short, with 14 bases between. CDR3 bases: TGTGCCAGCAGGAGAGTAGATACCACCTACAATGAGCAGTTCTTC. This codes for CASRRVDTTYNEQFF.

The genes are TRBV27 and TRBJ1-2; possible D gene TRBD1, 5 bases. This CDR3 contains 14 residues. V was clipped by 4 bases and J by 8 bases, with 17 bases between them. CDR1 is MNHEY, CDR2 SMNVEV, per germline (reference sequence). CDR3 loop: CASSSRRDAQGYTF. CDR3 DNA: TGTGCCAGCAGTTCCCGCAGGGACGCTCAAGGCTACACCTTC.

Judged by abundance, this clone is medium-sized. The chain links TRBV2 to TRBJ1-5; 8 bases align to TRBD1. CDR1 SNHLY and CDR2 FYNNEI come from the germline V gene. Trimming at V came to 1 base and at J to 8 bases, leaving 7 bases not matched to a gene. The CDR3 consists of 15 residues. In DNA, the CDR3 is TGTGCCAGCAGTGAAGATTCAGGGGGCGCGAAGCCCCAGCATTTT. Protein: CASSEDSGGAKPQHF. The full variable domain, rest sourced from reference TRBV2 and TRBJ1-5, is EPEVTQTPSHQVTQMGQEVILRCVPISNHLYFYWYRQILGQKVEFLVSFYNNEISEKSEIFDDQFSVERPDGSNFTLKIRSTKLEDSAMYFCASSEDSGGAKPQHFGDGTRLSIL.

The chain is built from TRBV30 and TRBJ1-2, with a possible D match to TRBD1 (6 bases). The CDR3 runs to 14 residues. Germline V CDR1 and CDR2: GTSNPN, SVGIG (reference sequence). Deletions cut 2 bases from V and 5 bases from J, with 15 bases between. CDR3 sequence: CAWSTRGPKYGYTF. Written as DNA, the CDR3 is TGTGCCTGGAGTACCAGGGGCCCAAAATATGGCTACACCTTC.

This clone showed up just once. Here the CDR3 reads CASGRSLPGTEVGEQFF. CDR3 coding DNA: TGTGCTAGTGGTCGTAGTCTCCCCGGGACCGAGGTTGGGGAGCAGTTCTTC. This rearrangement joins TRBV12-5 to TRBJ2-1; D might be TRBD1 or TRBD2, each matching 5 bases. The germline V gene has CDR1 LGHNT and CDR2 FRNRAP. Trimming pared 5 bases from V and 10 bases from J, leaving 27 bases between. The CDR3 loop spans 17 amino acids.

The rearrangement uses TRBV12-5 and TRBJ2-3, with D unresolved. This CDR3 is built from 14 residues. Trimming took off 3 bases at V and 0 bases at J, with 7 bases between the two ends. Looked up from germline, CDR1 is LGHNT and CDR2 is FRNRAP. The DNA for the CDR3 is TGTGCTAGTGGTTTACAGACTAGCACAGATACGCAGTATTTT. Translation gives CASGLQTSTDTQYF. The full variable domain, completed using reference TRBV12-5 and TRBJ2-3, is DARVTQTPRHKVTEMGQEVTMRCQPILGHNTVFWYRQTMMQGLELLAYFRNRAPLDDSGMPKDRFSAEMPDATLATLKIQPSEPRDSAVYFCASGLQTSTDTQYFGPGTRLTVL.

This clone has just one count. CDR3 in amino acids: CAWSVPPGPQHF. In nucleotides, the CDR3 is TGTGCCTGGAGTGTCCCCCCGGGACCCCAGCATTTT. The chain uses TRBV30 and TRBJ1-5; D ambiguous. CDR3 size: 12 residues. Deletions cut 0 bases from V and 10 bases from J, with 10 bases between. Germline lookup yields CDR1 GTSNPN and CDR2 SVGIG (reference sequence).

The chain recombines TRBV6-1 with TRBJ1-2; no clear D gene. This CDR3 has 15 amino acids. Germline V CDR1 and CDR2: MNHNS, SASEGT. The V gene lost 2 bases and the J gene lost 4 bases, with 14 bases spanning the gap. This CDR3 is CASSETQPRGYGYTF. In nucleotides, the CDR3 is TGTGCCAGCAGTGAAACCCAACCGCGGGGCTATGGCTACACCTTC.

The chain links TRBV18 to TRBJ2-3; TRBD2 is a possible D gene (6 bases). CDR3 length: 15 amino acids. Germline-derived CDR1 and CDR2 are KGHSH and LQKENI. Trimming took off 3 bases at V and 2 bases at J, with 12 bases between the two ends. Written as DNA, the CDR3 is TGTGCCAGCTCACCGCCGGACTACCTCACAGATACGCAGTATTTT. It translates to CASSPPDYLTDTQYF.